This T cell receptor (beta chain) was found in a study of human T cells and chemical hapten exposure. Indicated time point: patch test 2, 6 weeks after DPC sensitization. The treatment denotes: therapeutic diphenylcyclopropenone sensitization with weekly scalp DPC. A single record per CDR3 protein comes from TCRdb applying MiXCR to the RACE reads. The profile shows about 110,000 distinct CDR3 sequences, about a tenth of them singletons. The origin of this receptor is a woman aged 40 to 50 with alopecia areata. Some clones in this sample may be carry-over from other donors' samples. The material sequenced was whole blood, taken in connection with sensitization to the hapten diphenylcyclopropenone (DPC).

The CDR3 sequence is CASSLTRTGANTEAFF. CDR3 bases: TGCGCCAGCAGCTTGACCAGGACAGGGGCGAACACTGAAGCTTTCTTT. The V and J genes are TRBV5-1 and TRBJ1-1; 9 positions match TRBD1. Germline V CDR1 and CDR2: SGHRS, YFSETQ. The CDR3 has 16 amino acids. With V trimmed by 1 base and J by 1 base, 5 bases remained unmatched.